Reported below is one T cell receptor beta chain. Antigen unknown. Profiling relied on immunoSEQ multiplex PCR, and the TCRdb table lists in-frame clones only, not all of them. The profile shows 35,000 to 55,000 clones, roughly three quarters of them singletons. These data are taken from a study of radiotherapy plus CTLA-4 blockade in lung cancer. The study, taken as a whole, reports: Following radiotherapy plus ipilimumab, tumor-derived TCR clones expanded in the blood. Early shifts in blood T cell clones, with interferon-beta, reportedly predicted response best.

With 4 bases clipped from V and 4 bases from J, the junction kept 15 bases outside the gene matches. Per the germline V gene, CDR1 is SGHDN and CDR2 is FVKESK. The CDR3 loop spans 17 amino acids. This chain uses TRBV14 with TRBJ2-7; 8 bases line up with TRBD2. The input for sequencing was peripheral blood, taken from a patient treated with radiotherapy plus ipilimumab. This sequence originates from a human donor with non-small cell lung cancer whose response to radiotherapy plus ipilimumab could not be evaluated. In DNA, the CDR3 is TGTGCCAGCAGCCCTTTCCCCCGCGGGAGGAGGGAATACGAGCAGTACTTC. It translates to CASSPFPRGRREYEQYF.